The 4 T cell receptor beta chains reported below all come from one sample, sequenced in a study of CD8+ T cells in alopecia areata. It was cDNA, reverse transcribed from extracted RNA, that served as the sequencing template. Sequenced by immunoSEQ multiplex PCR; TCRdb stores in-frame clones only, minus some. The data show fewer than 250,000 clones, 35% to 45% seen once. Specified treatment: oral pan-JAK inhibitor, 5-10 mg twice daily. This specimen was CD4+ T cells sorted from blood, taken at roughly week 30, from a patient treated with tofacitinib. The receptors here all came from a human donor with alopecia areata.

This clone appeared a few times. This chain uses TRBV5-4 with TRBJ2-6; D is unresolved. V lost 0 bases, J lost 0 bases, and 10 bases lay in between. CDR1 and CDR2 (germline): SGHNT, YYREEE (reference sequence). CDR3 size: 17 residues. CDR3 sequence reads: CASSLGHRSSGANVLTF. For the CDR3, the DNA is TGTGCCAGCAGCTTGGGACACCGGAGCTCTGGGGCCAACGTCCTGACTTTC.

A single count supports this clone. The chain couples TRBV7-9 to TRBJ1-2; D possibly corresponds to TRBD1 (6 bases). Germline lookup yields CDR1 SEHNR and CDR2 FQNEAQ (reference sequence). V was pared by 5 bases and J by 2 bases, with 12 bases between. The CDR3 has 14 amino acids. In nucleotides, the CDR3 is TGTGCCAGCAGCCTTGGGACAACAAACTATGGCTACACCTTC. It translates to CASSLGTTNYGYTF. Filled out from reference TRBV7-9 and TRBJ1-2, the complete variable domain reads DTGVSQNPRHKITKRGQNVTFRCDPISEHNRLYWYRQTLGQGPEFLTYFQNEAQLEKSRLLSDRFSAERPKGSFSTLEIQRTEQGDSAMYLCASSLGTTNYGYTFGSGTRLTVV.

This clone occurred many times. The chain has TRBV11-2 and TRBJ1-1, with 7 bases that match TRBD1. With 5 bases clipped from V and 1 base from J, the junction kept 7 bases outside the gene matches. CDR1 and CDR2 from the germline V gene are SGHAT and FQNNGV. This CDR3 spans 15 amino acids. Here the CDR3 reads CASSRPTGRNTEAFF. CDR3 DNA sequence: TGTGCCAGCAGCCGCCCGACAGGGAGGAACACTGAAGCTTTCTTT.

This clone was seen more than once but under ten times. The V and J genes are TRBV19 and TRBJ1-2; D remains ambiguous. Germline V lookup: CDR1 LNHDA, CDR2 SQIVND (reference sequence). The V end was cut by 3 bases, the J end by 0 bases, with 2 bases between. CDR3 length: 12 residues. The CDR3: CASSISNYGYTF. Here the CDR3 DNA reads TGTGCCAGTAGTATCTCTAACTATGGCTACACCTTC.